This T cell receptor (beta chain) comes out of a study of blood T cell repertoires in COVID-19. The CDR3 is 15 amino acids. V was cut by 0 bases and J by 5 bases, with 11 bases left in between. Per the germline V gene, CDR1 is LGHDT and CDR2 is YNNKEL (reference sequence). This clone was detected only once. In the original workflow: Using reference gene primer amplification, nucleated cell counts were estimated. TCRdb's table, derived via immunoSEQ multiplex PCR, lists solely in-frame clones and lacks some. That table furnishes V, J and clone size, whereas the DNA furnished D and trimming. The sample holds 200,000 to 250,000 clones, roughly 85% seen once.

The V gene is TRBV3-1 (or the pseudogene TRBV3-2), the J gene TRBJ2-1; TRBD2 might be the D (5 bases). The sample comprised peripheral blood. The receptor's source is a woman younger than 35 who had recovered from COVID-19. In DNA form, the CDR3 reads TGTGCCAGCAGCCAAGAGGGCGGGCCACACAATGAGCAGTTCTTC. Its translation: CASSQEGGPHNEQFF.